Below are 16 T cell receptor beta chains sequenced from a single sample in a study of control samples from healthy donors and cancer patients (dated by TCRdb to the early 2020s). Libraries came from the immunoSEQ multiplex PCR assay. TCRdb re-hosts the immuneACCESS table, in-frame sequences only. Its copies lack some clones; in the studies checked, an unresolved V gene accounts for under half of them, and the cause for the rest is not known. The sample profile shows over 150,000 clones; 85% to 95% of them were found once. The top ten clonotypes cover approximately 1.5% of the sample. Sequencing was performed on blood. Receptors originate from a woman in her late teens or twenties in good health.

The chain recombines TRBV3-1 (or the pseudogene TRBV3-2) with TRBJ2-7; D is unclear. Germline loops: CDR1 LGHDT, CDR2 YNNKEL (reference sequence). The CDR3 has 15 amino acids. The V gene lost 7 bases and the J gene lost 4 bases, with 20 bases spanning the gap. CDR3 residues: CASTRPSETGYEQYF. CDR3 in DNA: TGTGCCAGCACCCGCCCCAGCGAAACGGGTTACGAGCAGTACTTC.

The V and J genes are TRBV27 and TRBJ1-5; a weak D match, TRBD1 (5 bases). The CDR3 spans 16 residues. Germline lookup yields CDR1 MNHEY and CDR2 SMNVEV (reference sequence). V lost 5 bases and J 0 bases, leaving 14 bases between the germline ends. The CDR3 DNA reads as TGTGCCAGCAGTCCCACAGGACTGGTTAGCAATCAGCCCCAGCATTTT. Translation gives CASSPTGLVSNQPQHF.

V and J are TRBV7-2 and TRBJ1-5, with unresolved D. The CDR3 sequence is 15 residues long. V shed 2 bases and J shed 3 bases, with 11 bases lying between them. In germline, CDR1 is SGHTA, CDR2 FQGNSA. In DNA, the CDR3 is TGTGCCAGCAGCTTATTCTTGGCTGCCAATCAGCCCCAGCATTTT. Its translation: CASSLFLAANQPQHF.

The gene calls are TRBV5-1 and TRBJ2-6; the D gene is possibly TRBD1 (5 bases). V dropped 2 bases and J dropped 0 bases, with 6 bases sitting between them. From germline, CDR1 is SGHRS and CDR2 YFSETQ. This CDR3 is built from 15 residues. CDR3: CASSFDSSGANVLTF. The DNA of the CDR3 is TGCGCCAGCAGCTTTGACAGCTCTGGGGCCAACGTCCTGACTTTC.

This clone was counted once. This chain links TRBV28 with TRBJ1-3; TRBD1 is a possible D gene (6 bases). The CDR3 has 16 amino acids. The V and J ends lost 6 bases and 0 bases respectively, with 15 bases between them. CDR1 MDHEN and CDR2 SYDVKM come from the germline V gene. DNA for the CDR3: TGTGCCAGCAGCAGACAGGTTCCTTTCTCTGGAAACACCATATATTTT. This encodes CASSRQVPFSGNTIYF. Filled out from reference TRBV28 and TRBJ1-3, the complete variable domain reads DVKVTQSSRYLVKRTGEKVFLECVQDMDHENMFWYRQDPGLGLRLIYFSYDVKMKEKGDIPEGYSVSREKKERFSLILESASTNQTSMYLCASSRQVPFSGNTIYFGEGSWLTVV.

The chain joins TRBV4-3 to TRBJ2-1; D might be TRBD1 or TRBD2, each matching 6 bases. This CDR3 spans 16 amino acids. V lost 0 bases and J 4 bases, leaving 13 bases between the germline ends. Germline V gives CDR1 LGHNA, CDR2 YSLEER. The DNA of the CDR3 is TGCGCCAGCAGCCAAGATCTAAGGGGGGCATACAATGAGCAGTTCTTC. It translates to CASSQDLRGAYNEQFF.

The V and J genes are TRBV6-2 or TRBV6-3 and TRBJ2-1, with 11 bases identical to TRBD2. CDR3 size: 14 residues. Germline V gives CDR1 MNHEY, CDR2 SVGEGT. The V segment lost 0 bases and the J segment 13 bases; nucleotides outside the gene matches: 5. CDR3 bases: TGTGCCAGCAGTTACTCCCCGGGACTAGCGGATCAGTTCTTC. As protein: CASSYSPGLADQFF.

Points on this clone: The junction does not match germline at one end; this may be a read error. This sample also contains other DNA sequences that code for the same CDR3. The chain has TRBV19 and TRBJ1-4, with D unresolved. Germline CDR1 and CDR2: LNHDA and SQIVND (reference sequence). CDR3 length: 13 amino acids. In DNA, the CDR3 is TGTGCCAGTAGTACACGACCATTCGAAAAACTATTTTTT. This gives the protein CASSTRPFEKLFF.

The V gene is TRBV2, the J gene TRBJ2-2, with TRBD2 matching over 9 bases. This CDR3 spans 15 amino acids. In germline, CDR1 is SNHLY, CDR2 FYNNEI. Losses at the gene ends were 8 bases for V and 1 base for J; bases not matched to a gene: 5. CDR3 in DNA: TGTGCCAGCCACTCGACTAGCGGGAACACCGGGGAGCTGTTTTTT. Its translation is CASHSTSGNTGELFF. Using reference TRBV2 and TRBJ2-2 for the parts outside the CDR3, the full variable domain is EPEVTQTPSHQVTQMGQEVILRCVPISNHLYFYWYRQILGQKVEFLVSFYNNEISEKSEIFDDQFSVERPDGSNFTLKIRSTKLEDSAMYFCASHSTSGNTGELFFGEGSRLTVL.

V gene TRBV6-5 combines with J gene TRBJ1-2; no clear D gene. Trimming left V 6 bases short and J 2 bases short, with 7 bases between. This CDR3 contains 12 residues. Germline CDR1 and CDR2: MNHEY and SVGAGI. The CDR3 coding sequence is TGTGCCAGCAGCGACTGGAACTATGGCTACACCTTC. Translation: CASSDWNYGYTF.

The chain links TRBV7-2 to TRBJ1-6, with D tentatively TRBD1 (6 bases). Germline lookup yields CDR1 SGHTA and CDR2 FQGNSA. The CDR3 has 14 residues. V lost 3 bases and J 9 bases, leaving 12 bases between the germline ends. CDR3 bases: TGTGCCAGCAGCTTCGGGACATCGGGTTCACCCCTCCACTTT. This translates into CASSFGTSGSPLHF.

This clone was counted once. This rearrangement joins TRBV19 to TRBJ2-1; 8 bases fit TRBD2. There are 20 residues in the CDR3. With 3 bases clipped from V and 3 bases from J, the junction kept 19 bases outside the gene matches. CDR1 is LNHDA and CDR2 is SQIVND in the germline V gene (reference sequence). CDR3 DNA sequence: TGTGCCAGTAGTATCTCGGCCGGCGCACTAGCGGTCATGCTCTACAATGAGCAGTTCTTC. It specifies CASSISAGALAVMLYNEQFF.

The chain uses TRBV6-5 and TRBJ1-3; D is unresolved. V lost 0 bases and J 2 bases, leaving 8 bases between the germline ends. Germline V gene sequence: CDR1 MNHEY, CDR2 SVGAGI. The CDR3 is 15 residues long. CDR3 region: CASSYSSAPGNTIYF. The CDR3 DNA reads as TGTGCCAGCAGTTACTCTAGTGCACCTGGAAACACCATATATTTT.

The J gene is TRBJ2-1, the V gene TRBV9; 13 nucleotides align to TRBD2. The CDR3 covers 15 residues. J gave up 5 bases and V 3 bases, and 2 bases lay outside the gene matches. The V gene's germline CDR1 is SGDLS and CDR2 YYNGEE. The chain's CDR3 is CASSAGLAGDNEQFF. The CDR3 DNA is TGTGCCAGCAGCGCAGGACTAGCGGGAGACAATGAGCAGTTCTTC. Complete variable domain (other parts from reference TRBV9 and TRBJ2-1): DSGVTQTPKHLITATGQRVTLRCSPRSGDLSVYWYQQSLDQGLQFLIQYYNGEERAKGNILERFSAQQFPDLHSELNLSSLELGDSALYFCASSAGLAGDNEQFFGPGTRLTVL.

This clone is a singleton in its sample. The V call is TRBV27, the J call TRBJ1-1, with D maybe TRBD1 (5 bases). Germline loops: CDR1 MNHEY, CDR2 SMNVEV (reference sequence). The CDR3 contains 13 residues. Trimming shortened V by 10 bases and J by 1 base, and 13 bases separated the two germline ends. CDR3 sequence: CATRGTGNTEAFF. The CDR3, as DNA: TGTGCCACCCGCGGGACGGGGAACACTGAAGCTTTCTTT.

DNA for the CDR3: TGCGCCAGCAGCTTGGAAAGGTCTGGCTACACCTTC. As protein: CASSLERSGYTF. The J gene is TRBJ1-2, the V gene TRBV5-1, with D uncertain. The ends were cut back, 0 bases at V and 7 bases at J, with 7 bases in the middle. Germline V lookup: CDR1 SGHRS, CDR2 YFSETQ. This CDR3 comprises 12 residues. Supplemented by reference TRBV5-1 and TRBJ1-2, the full variable domain reads KAGVTQTPRYLIKTRGQQVTLSCSPISGHRSVSWYQQTPGQGLQFLFEYFSETQRNKGNFPGRFSGRQFSNSRSEMNVSTLELGDSALYLCASSLERSGYTFGSGTRLTVV.